This TCR beta chain was found in a study of blood T cell repertoires in COVID-19. Study overall: Samples came from the United States, Italy and Spain, spanning acute and convalescent COVID-19.

Individuals aged roughly 18 to 95 years were recruited from approximately 24 US areas. Assay: immunoSEQ multiplex PCR; the TCRdb copy retains only in-frame clones and omits some. The sample contains about 130,000 clones, 70% to 85% of which appear only once. Sequenced material: PBMCs or T cells enriched from blood (not recorded which). This clonotype originated in a man aged 45-60 years who had recovered from COVID-19.

CDR3 sequence: CASREKGTYEQYF. CDR3 bases: TGTGCCAGCAGGGAAAAGGGGACCTACGAGCAGTACTTC. The chain is built from TRBV28 and TRBJ2-7; TRBD1 is a possible D gene (5 bases). The germline V gene encodes CDR1 MDHEN and CDR2 SYDVKM. The CDR3 extends over 13 amino acids. Deletions cut 6 bases from V and 2 bases from J, with 11 bases between. The variable domain in full, completed from reference TRBV28 and TRBJ2-7, reads DVKVTQSSRYLVKRTGEKVFLECVQDMDHENMFWYRQDPGLGLRLIYFSYDVKMKEKGDIPEGYSVSREKKERFSLILESASTNQTSMYLCASREKGTYEQYFGPGTRLTVT.